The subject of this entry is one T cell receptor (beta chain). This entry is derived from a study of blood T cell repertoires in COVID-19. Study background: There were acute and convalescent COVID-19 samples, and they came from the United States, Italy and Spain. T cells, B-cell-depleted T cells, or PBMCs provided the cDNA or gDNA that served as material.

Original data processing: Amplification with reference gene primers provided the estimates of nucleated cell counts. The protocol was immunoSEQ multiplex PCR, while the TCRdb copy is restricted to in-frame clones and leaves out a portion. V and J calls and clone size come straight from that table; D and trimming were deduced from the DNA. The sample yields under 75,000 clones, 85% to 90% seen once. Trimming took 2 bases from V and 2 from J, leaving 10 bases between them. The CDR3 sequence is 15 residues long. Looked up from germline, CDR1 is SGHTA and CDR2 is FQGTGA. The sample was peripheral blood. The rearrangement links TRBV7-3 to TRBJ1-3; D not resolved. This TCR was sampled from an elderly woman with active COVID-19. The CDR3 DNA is TGTGCCAGCAGCTTATACCCAGGCCCTGGAAACACCATATATTTT. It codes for CASSLYPGPGNTIYF.